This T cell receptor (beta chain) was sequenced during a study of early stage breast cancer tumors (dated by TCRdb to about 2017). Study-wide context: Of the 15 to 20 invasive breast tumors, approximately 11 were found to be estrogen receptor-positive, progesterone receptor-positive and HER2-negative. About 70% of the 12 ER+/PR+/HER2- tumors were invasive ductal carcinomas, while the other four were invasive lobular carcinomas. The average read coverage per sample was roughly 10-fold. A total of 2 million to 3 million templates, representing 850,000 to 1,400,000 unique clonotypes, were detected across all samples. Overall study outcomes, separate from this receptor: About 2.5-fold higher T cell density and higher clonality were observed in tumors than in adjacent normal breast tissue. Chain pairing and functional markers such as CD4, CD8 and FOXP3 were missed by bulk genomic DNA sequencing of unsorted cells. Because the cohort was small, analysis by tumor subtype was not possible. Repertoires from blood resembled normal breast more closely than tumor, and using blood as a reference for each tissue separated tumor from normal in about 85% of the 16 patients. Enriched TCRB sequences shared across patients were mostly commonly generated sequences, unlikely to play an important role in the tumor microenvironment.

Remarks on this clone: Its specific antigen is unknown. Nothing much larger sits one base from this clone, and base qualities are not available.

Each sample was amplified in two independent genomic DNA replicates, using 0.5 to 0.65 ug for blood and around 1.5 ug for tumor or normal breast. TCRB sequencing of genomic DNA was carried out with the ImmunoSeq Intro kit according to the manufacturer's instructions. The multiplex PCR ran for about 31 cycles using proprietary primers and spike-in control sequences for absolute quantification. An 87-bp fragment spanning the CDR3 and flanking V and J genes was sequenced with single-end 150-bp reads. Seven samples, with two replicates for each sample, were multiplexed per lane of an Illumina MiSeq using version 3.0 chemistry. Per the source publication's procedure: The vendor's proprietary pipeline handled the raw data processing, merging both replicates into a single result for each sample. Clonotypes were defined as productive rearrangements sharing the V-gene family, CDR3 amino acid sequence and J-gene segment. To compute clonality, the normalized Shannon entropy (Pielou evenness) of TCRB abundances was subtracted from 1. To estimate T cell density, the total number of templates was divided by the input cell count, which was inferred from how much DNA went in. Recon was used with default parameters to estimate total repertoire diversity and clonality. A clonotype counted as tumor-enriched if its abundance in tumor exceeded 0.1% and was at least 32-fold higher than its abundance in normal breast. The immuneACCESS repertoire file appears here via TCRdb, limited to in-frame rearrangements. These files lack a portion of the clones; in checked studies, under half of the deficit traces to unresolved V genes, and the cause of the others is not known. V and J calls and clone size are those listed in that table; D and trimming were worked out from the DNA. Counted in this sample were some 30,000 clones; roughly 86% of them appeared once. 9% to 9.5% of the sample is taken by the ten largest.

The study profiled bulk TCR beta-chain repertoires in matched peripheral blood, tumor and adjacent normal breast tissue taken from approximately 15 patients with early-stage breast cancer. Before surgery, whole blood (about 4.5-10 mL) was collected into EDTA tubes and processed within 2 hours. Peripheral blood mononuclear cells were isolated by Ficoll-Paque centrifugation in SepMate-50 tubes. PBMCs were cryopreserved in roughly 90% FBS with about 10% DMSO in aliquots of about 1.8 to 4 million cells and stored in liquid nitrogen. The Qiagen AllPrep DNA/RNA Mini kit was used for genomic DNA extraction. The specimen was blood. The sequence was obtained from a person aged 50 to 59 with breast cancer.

In nucleotide form, the sequence is TGTGCCAGCAGCCCAACACCCGGGGAACAGGGGGGTGGCTACACCTTC. This yields the protein CASSPTPGEQGGGYTF. Recombination linked TRBV7-3 to TRBJ1-2; TRBD1 aligns with 8 central bases. The CDR3 numbers 16 residues from cysteine through phenylalanine. This entry keeps only the CDR3 DNA: 48 bases, framed from base 1. According to the germline V gene, CDR1 reads SGHTA and CDR2 reads FQGTGA. The germline V and J ends show losses of 5 bases and 7 bases respectively, and no gene match explains 15 bases of the junction. With the portions outside the CDR3 filled from the reference TRBV7-3 and TRBJ1-2 genes, the complete variable region becomes GAGVSQTPSNKVTEKGKYVELRCDPISGHTALYWYRQSLGQGPEFLIYFQGTGAADDSGLPNDRFFAVRPEGSVSTLKIQRTERGDSAVYLCASSPTPGEQGGGYTFGSGTRLTVV.